This TCR beta chain was captured by sequencing in a study of shared clonotypes between healthy human individuals. Points from the study as a whole: Among donors, clonotype sharing was expected to be affected by sequencing depth.

CDR3 length: 13 residues. CDR1 and CDR2 (germline): GTSNPN, SVGIG (reference sequence). V was clipped by 2 bases and J by 2 bases, with 7 bases between them. Repertoires were generated with immunoSEQ multiplex PCR, while TCRdb's copy carries only in-frame clones and drops some. This sample carries under 350,000 clones, over 75% of them seen once, and the ten largest clones take about 17%. Combination of CD45RO+ cells with CCR7-negative CD45RA+ TemRA cells was used for CD8 memory. This clone was detected ten times or more. Antigen: not known. The genes are TRBV30 and TRBJ2-1; TRBD1 is a possible D gene (5 bases). The material sequenced was memory CD8+ T cells sorted from blood. Subset reported: CD45RO+ cells pooled with CCR7-negative TemRA cells. The sequence was collected from a man aged 18 to 29 in good health. The DNA of the CDR3 is TGTGCCTGGAGTTCAGGGACCTACAATGAGCAGTTCTTC. Encoded protein: CAWSSGTYNEQFF.